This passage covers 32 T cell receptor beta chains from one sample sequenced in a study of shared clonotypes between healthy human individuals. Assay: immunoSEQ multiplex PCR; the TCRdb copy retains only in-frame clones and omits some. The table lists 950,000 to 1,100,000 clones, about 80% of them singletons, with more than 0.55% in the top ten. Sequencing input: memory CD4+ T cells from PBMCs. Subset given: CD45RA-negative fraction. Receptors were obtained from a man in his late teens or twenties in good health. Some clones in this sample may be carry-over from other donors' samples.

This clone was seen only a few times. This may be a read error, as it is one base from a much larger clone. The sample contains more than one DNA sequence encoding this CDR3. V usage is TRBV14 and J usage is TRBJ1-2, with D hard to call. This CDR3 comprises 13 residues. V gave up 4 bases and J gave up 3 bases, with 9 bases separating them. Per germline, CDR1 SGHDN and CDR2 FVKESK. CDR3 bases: TGTGCCAGCAGCCCAGGACTAGACTATGGCTACACCTTC. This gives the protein CASSPGLDYGYTF. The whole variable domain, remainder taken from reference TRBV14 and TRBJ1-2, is EAGVTQFPSHSVIEKGQTVTLRCDPISGHDNLYWYRRVMGKEIKFLLHFVKESKQDESGMPNNRFLAERTGGTYSTLKVQPAELEDSGVYFCASSPGLDYGYTFGSGTRLTVV.

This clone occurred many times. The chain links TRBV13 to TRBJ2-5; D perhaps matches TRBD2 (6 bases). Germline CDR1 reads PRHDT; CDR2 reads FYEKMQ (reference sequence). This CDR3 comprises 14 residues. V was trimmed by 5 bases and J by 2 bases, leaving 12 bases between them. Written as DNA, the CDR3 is TGTGCCAGCAGCCCCCTAGCGACACAAGAGACCCAGTACTTC. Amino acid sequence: CASSPLATQETQYF.

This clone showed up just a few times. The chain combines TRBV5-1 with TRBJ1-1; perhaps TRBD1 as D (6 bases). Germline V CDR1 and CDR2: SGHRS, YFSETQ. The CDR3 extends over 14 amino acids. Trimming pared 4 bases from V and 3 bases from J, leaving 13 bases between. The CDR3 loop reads CASSTPEGDTEAFF. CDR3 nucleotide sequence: TGCGCCAGCAGCACCCCTGAGGGGGACACTGAAGCTTTCTTT.

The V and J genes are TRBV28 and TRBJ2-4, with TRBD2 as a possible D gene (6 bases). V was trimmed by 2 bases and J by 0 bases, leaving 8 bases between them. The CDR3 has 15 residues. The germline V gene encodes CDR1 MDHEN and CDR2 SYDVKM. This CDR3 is CASSLRGLAKNIQYF. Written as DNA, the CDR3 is TGTGCCAGCAGTTTACGGGGACTAGCCAAAAACATTCAGTACTTC. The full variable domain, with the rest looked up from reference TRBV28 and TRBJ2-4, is DVKVTQSSRYLVKRTGEKVFLECVQDMDHENMFWYRQDPGLGLRLIYFSYDVKMKEKGDIPEGYSVSREKKERFSLILESASTNQTSMYLCASSLRGLAKNIQYFGAGTRLSVL.

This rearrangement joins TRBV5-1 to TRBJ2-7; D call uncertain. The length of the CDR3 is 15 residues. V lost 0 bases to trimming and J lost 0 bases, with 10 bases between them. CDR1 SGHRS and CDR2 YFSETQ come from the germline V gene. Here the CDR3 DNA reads TGCGCCAGCAGCTTGGCTGGTTTGAGCTCCTACGAGCAGTACTTC. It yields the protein CASSLAGLSSYEQYF.

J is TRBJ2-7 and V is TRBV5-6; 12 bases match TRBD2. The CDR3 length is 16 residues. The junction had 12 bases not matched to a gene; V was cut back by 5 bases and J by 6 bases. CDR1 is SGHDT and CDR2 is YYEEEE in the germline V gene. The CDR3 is CASRQFRTSGTGEQYF. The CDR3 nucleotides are TGTGCCAGCAGACAGTTCAGGACTAGCGGGACGGGCGAGCAGTACTTC.

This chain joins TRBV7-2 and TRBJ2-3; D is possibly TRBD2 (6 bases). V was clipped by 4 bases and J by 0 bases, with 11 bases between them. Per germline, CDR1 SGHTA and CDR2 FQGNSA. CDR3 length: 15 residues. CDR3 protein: CASSSRGASTDTQYF. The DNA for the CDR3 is TGTGCCAGCAGCTCCCGCGGGGCCAGCACAGATACGCAGTATTTT.

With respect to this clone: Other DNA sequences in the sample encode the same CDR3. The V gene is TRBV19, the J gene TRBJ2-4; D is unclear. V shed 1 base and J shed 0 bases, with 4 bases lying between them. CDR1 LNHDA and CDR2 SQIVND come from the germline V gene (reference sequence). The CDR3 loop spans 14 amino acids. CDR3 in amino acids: CASSIGGAKNIQYF. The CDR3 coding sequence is TGTGCCAGTAGTATAGGCGGAGCCAAAAACATTCAGTACTTC.

CDR3 sequence: CASGPNTGELFF. CDR3 bases: TGCGCCAGCGGTCCCAACACCGGGGAGCTGTTTTTT. V is TRBV5-1 and J is TRBJ2-2; no definite D call. Germline assignment: CDR1 SGHRS and CDR2 YFSETQ. The CDR3 extends over 12 amino acids. Trimming pared 7 bases from V and 2 bases from J, leaving 6 bases between.

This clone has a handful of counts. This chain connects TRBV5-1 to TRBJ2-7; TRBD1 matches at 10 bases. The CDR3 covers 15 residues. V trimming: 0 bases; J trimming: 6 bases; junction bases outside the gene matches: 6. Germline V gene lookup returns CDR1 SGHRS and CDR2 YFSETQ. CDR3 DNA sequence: TGCGCCAGCAGCTTGGCGACAGGGGGCCGCGGCGAGCAGTACTTC. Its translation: CASSLATGGRGEQYF.

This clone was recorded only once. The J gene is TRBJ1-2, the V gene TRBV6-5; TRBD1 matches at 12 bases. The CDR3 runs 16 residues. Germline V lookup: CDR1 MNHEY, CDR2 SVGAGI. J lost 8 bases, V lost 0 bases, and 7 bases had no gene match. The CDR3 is CASSYSLGQGASGYTF. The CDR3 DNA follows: TGTGCCAGCAGTTACTCGTTGGGACAGGGGGCCTCGGGCTACACCTTC.

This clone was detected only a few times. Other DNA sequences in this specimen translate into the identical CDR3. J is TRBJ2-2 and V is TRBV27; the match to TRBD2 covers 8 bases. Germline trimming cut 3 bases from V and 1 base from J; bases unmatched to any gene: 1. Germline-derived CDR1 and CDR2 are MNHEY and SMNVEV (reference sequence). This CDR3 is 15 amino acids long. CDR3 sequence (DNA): TGTGCCAGCAGTTTGCTAGCGGGGAACACCGGGGAGCTGTTTTTT. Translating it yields CASSLLAGNTGELFF.

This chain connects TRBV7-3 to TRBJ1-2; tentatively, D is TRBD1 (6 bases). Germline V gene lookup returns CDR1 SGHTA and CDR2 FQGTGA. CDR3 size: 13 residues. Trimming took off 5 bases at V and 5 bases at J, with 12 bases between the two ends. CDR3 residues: CASSGPGEYGYTF. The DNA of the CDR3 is TGTGCCAGCAGCGGCCCAGGGGAATATGGCTACACCTTC.

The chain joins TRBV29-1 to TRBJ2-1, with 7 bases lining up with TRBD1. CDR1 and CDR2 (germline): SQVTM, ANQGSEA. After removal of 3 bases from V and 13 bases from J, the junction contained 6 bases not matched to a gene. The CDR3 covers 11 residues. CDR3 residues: CSVDRTGGQFF. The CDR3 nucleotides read TGCAGCGTTGACCGGACAGGCGGACAGTTCTTC.

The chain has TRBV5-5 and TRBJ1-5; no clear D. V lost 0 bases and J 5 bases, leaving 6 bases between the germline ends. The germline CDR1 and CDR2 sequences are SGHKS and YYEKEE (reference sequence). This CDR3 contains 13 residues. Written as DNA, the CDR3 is TGTGCCAGCAGCTTGGGCCCTTATCAGCCCCAGCATTTT. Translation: CASSLGPYQPQHF.

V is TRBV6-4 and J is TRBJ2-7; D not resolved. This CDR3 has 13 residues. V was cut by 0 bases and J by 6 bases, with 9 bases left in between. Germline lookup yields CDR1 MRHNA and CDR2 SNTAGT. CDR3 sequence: CASSDSRSSEQYF. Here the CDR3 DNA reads TGTGCCAGCAGTGACTCCAGAAGTAGCGAGCAGTACTTC.

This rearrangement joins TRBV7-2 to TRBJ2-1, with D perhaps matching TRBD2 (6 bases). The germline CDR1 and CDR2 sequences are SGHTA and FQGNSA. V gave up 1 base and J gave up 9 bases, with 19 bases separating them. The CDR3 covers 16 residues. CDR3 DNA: TGTGCCAGCAGCTTAGGCGCAGCGGGCCTACGTGGTGAGCAGTTCTTC. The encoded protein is CASSLGAAGLRGEQFF.

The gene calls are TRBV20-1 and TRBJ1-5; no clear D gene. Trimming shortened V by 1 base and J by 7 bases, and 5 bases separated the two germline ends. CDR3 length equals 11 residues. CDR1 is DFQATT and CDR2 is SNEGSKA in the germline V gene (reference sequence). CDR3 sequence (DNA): TGCAGTGCTAGAGTGGACCAGCCCCAGCATTTT. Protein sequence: CSARVDQPQHF.

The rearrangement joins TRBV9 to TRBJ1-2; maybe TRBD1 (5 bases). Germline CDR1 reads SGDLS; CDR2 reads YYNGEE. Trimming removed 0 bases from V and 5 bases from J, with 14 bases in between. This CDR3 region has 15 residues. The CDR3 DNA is TGTGCCAGCAGCGTAGGATGGGGGTTGGGGTATGGCTACACCTTC. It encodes CASSVGWGLGYGYTF.

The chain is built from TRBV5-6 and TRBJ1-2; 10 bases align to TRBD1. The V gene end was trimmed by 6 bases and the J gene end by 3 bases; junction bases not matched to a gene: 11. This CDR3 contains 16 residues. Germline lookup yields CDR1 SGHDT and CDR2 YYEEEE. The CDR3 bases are TGTGCCAGCAAAAGGGGACCAGGACAGGGGGACTATGGCTACACCTTC. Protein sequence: CASKRGPGQGDYGYTF.

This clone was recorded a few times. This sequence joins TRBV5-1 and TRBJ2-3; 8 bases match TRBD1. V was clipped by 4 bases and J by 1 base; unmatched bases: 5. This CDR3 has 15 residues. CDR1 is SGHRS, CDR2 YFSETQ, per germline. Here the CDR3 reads CASSQGAPGTDTQYF. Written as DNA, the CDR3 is TGCGCCAGCAGCCAGGGGGCGCCCGGCACAGATACGCAGTATTTT.

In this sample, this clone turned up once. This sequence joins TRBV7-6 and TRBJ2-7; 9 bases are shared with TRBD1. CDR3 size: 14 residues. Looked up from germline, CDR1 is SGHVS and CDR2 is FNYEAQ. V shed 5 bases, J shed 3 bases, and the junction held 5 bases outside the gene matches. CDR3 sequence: CASSPDRGSYEQYF. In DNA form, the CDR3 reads TGTGCCAGCAGCCCAGACAGGGGGAGCTACGAGCAGTACTTC.

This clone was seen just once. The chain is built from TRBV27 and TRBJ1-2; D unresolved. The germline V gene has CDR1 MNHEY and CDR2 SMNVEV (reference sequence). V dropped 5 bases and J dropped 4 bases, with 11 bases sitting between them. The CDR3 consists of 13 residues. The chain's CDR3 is CASSARTAYGYTF. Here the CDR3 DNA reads TGTGCCAGCAGTGCTAGGACGGCCTATGGCTACACCTTC.

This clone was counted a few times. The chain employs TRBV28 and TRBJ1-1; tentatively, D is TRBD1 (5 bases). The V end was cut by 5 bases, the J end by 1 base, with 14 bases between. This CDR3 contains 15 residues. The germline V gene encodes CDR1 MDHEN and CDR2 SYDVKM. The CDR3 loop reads CASSPTGTANTEAFF. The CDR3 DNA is TGTGCCAGCAGTCCGACCGGGACGGCGAACACTGAAGCTTTCTTT.

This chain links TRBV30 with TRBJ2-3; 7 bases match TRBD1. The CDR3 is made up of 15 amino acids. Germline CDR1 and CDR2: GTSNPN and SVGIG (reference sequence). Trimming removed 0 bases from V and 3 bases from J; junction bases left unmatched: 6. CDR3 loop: CAWSVHQGVTDTQYF. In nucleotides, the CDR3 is TGTGCCTGGAGTGTACACCAGGGGGTTACAGATACGCAGTATTTT. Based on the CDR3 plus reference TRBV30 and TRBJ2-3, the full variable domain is SQTIHQWPATLVQPVGSPLSLECTVEGTSNPNLYWYRQAAGRGLQLLFYSVGIGQISSEVPQNLSASRPQDRQFILSSKKLLLSDSGFYLCAWSVHQGVTDTQYFGPGTRLTVL.

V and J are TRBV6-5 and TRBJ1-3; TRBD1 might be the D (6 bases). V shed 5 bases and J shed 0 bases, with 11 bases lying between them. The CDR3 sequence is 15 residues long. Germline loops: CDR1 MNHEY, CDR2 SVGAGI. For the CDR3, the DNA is TGTGCCAGCAGTAACAGGGCTCTCTCTGGAAACACCATATATTTT. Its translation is CASSNRALSGNTIYF.

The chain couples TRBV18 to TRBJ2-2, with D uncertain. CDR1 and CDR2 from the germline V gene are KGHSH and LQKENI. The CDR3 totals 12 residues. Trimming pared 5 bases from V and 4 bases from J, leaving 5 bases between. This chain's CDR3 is CASSDITGELFF. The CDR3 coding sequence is TGTGCCAGCTCAGACATCACCGGGGAGCTGTTTTTT. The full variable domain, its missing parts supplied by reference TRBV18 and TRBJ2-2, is NAGVMQNPRHLVRRRGQEARLRCSPMKGHSHVYWYRQLPEEGLKFMVYLQKENIIDESGMPKERFSAEFPKEGPSILRIQQVVRGDSAAYFCASSDITGELFFGEGSRLTVL.

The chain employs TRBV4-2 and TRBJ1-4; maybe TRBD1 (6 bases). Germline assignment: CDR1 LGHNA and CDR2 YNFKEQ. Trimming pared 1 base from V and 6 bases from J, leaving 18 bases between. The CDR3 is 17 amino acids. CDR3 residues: CASSQGGRGRVYEKLFF. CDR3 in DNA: TGTGCCAGCAGCCAAGGGGGTCGGGGGCGCGTTTATGAAAAACTGTTTTTT.

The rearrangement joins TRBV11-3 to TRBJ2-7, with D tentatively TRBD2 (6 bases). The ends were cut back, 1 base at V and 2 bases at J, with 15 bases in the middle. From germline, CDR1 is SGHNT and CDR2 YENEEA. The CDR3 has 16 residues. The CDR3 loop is CASSLVPGSLTYEQYF. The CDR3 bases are TGTGCCAGCAGCTTAGTACCCGGGAGCCTGACCTACGAGCAGTACTTC.

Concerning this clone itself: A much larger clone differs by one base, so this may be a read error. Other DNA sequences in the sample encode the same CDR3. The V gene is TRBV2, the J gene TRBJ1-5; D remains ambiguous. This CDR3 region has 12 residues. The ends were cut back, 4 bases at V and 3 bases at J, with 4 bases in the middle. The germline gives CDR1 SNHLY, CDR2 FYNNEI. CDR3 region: CASSGNNQPQHF. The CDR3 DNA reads TGTGCCAGCAGTGGTAACAATCAGCCCCAGCATTTT.

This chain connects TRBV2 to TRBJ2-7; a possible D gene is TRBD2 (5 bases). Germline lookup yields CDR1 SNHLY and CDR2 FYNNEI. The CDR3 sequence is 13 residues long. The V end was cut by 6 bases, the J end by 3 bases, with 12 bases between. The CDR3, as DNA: TGTGCCAGCAGCGTACTGGACTTCTACGAGCAGTACTTC. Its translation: CASSVLDFYEQYF.

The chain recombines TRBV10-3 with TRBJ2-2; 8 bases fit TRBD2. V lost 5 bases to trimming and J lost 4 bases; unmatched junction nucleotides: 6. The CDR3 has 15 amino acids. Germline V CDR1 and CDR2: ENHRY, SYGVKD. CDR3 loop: CAISSPGGLTGELFF. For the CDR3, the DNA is TGTGCCATCAGTTCCCCGGGAGGGCTCACCGGGGAGCTGTTTTTT.